The present TCR beta chain was sequenced within a study of tumor-infiltrating lymphocytes in primary liver carcinoma. With around 500 ng total RNA as template and a constant-region primer, TCR beta cDNA was made. Libraries for TCR beta were built through three nested multiplex PCR rounds, which together made up a slightly modified ARM-PCR procedure. The first two PCR rounds used TRBV1-TRBV30 forward primers with a C-beta reverse primer, around 10 cycles each. TCRdb itself ran the multiplex PCR reads through MiXCR, one entry per CDR3 protein. The sample has around 78,000 distinct CDR3 sequences, over 70% seen once. The source material, 20-30 mg of unsorted bulk tissue, was used to co-extract RNA and DNA. Patients in the cohort were treatment-naive and living with chronic HBV infection. There are 18 residues in the CDR3. Germline V gene sequence: CDR1 SGHNT, CDR2 YYREEE (reference sequence). Trimming at V came to 0 bases and at J to 18 bases, leaving 20 bases not matched to a gene.

The sequence derives from a woman aged 60-70 years with primary liver carcinoma and hepatitis B virus infection. The rearrangement uses TRBV5-4 and TRBJ2-6, with TRBD2 matching over 11 bases. Sequenced input: liver tumor tissue from sampling region 4. The subset was: tumor region T4, right-lateral pole. The CDR3 coding sequence is TGTGCCAGCAGCTTGGGCCTAGCGGGAGGAGATGGGGCCAACGCCCAGACTTTC. It is translated as CASSLGLAGGDGANAQTF.